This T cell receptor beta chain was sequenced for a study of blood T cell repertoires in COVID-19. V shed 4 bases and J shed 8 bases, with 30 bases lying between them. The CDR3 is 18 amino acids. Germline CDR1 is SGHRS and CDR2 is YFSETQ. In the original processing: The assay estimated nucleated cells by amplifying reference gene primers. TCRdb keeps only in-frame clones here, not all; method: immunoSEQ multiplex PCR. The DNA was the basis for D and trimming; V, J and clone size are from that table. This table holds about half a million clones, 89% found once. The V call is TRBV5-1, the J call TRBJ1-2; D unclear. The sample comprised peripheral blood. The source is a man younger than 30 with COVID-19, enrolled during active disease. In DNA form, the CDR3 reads TGCGCCAGCAGCCGGAACCCATTCGAGACTGACGGCTTAAGGGGCTACACCTTC. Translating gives CASSRNPFETDGLRGYTF.